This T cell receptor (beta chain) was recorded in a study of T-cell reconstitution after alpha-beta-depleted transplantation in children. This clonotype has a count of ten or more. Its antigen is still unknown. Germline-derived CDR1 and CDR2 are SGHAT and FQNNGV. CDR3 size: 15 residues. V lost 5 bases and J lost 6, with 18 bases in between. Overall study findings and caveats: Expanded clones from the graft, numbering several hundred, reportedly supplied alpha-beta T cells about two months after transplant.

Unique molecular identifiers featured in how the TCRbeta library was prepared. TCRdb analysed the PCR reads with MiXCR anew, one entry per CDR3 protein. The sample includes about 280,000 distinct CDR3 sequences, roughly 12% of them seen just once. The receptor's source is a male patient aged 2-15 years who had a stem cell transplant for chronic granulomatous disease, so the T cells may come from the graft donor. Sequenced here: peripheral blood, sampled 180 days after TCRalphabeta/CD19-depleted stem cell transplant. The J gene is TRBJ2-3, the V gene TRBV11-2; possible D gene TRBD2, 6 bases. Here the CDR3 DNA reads TGTGCCAGCAGCGCGGGACCACCCGACCGGGATACGCAGTATTTT. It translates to CASSAGPPDRDTQYF.